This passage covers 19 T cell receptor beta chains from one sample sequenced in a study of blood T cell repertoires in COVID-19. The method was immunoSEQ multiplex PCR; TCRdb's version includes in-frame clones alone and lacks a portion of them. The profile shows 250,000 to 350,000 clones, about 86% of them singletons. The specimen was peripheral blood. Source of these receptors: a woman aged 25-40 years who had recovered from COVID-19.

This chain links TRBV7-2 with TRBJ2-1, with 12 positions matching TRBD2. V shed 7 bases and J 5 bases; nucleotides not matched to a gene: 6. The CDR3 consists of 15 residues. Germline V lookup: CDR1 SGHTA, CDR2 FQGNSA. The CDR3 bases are TGTGCCAGCACCCGTCTAGCGGGAGGGCACAATGAGCAGTTCTTC. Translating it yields CASTRLAGGHNEQFF.

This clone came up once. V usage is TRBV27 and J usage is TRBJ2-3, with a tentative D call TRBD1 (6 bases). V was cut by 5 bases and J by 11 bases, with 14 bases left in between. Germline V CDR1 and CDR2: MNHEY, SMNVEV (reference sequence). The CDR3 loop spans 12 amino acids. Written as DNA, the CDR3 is TGTGCCAGCAGTCATGGGGGACACGAGCAGTATTTT. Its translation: CASSHGGHEQYF.

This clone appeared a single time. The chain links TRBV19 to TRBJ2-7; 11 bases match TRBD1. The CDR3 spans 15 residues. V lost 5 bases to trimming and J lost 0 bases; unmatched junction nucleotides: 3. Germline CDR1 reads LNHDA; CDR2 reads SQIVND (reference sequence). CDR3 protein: CASSSGTGGSYEQYF. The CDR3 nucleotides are TGTGCCAGTAGTTCTGGGACAGGGGGCTCCTACGAGCAGTACTTC.

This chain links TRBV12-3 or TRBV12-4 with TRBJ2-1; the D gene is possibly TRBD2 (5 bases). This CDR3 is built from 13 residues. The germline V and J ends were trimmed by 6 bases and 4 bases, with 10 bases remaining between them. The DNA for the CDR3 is TGTGCCAGCAGATTGGAGGATTACAATGAGCAGTTCTTC. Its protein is CASRLEDYNEQFF.

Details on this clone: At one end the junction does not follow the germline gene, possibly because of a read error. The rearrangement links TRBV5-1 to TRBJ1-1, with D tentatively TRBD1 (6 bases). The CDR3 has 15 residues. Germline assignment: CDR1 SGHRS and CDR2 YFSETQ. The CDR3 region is CASSLVGRGNTEAFF. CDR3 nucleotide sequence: TGCGCCAGTAGCTTGGTGGGCAGGGGGAACACTGAAGCTTTCTTT.

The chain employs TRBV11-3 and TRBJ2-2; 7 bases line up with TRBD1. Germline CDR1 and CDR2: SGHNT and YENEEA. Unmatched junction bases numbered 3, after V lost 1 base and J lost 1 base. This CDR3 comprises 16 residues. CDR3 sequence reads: CASSLGQGVNTGELFF. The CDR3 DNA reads TGTGCCAGCAGCTTAGGTCAGGGGGTGAACACCGGGGAGCTGTTTTTT.

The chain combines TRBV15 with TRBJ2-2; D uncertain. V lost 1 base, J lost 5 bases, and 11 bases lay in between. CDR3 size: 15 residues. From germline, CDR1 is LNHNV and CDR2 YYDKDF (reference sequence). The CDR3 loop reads CATSRVRQLTGELFF. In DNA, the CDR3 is TGTGCCACCAGCAGAGTGCGGCAGTTGACCGGGGAGCTGTTTTTT.

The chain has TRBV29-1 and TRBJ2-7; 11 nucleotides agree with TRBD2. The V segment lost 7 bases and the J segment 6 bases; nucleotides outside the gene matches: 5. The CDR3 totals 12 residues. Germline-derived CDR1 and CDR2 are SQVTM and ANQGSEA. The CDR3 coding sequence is TGCAGCGCTCGACTAGCGGGAAGCGAGCAGTACTTC. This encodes CSARLAGSEQYF.

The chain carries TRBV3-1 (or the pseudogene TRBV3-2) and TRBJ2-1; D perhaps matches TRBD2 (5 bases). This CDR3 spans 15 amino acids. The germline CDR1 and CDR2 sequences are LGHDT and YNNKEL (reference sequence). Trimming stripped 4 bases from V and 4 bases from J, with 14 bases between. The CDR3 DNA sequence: TGTGCCAGCAGCCGAACTTCCGGAGGATACAATGAGCAGTTCTTC. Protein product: CASSRTSGGYNEQFF.

The CDR3 coding sequence is TGTGCCAGTAGTATGATATTTGGGGCACCCGAAGCTTTCTTT. Its translation: CASSMIFGAPEAFF. The chain couples TRBV19 to TRBJ1-1; D might be TRBD1 (5 bases). Germline V lookup: CDR1 LNHDA, CDR2 SQIVND (reference sequence). The length of the CDR3 is 14 residues. Trimming took off 3 bases at V and 8 bases at J, with 16 bases between the two ends.

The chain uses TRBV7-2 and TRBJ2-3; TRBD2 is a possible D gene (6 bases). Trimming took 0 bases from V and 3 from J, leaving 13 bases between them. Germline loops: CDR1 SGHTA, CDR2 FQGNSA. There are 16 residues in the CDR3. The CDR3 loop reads CASSLAGGRGTDTQYF. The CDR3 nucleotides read TGTGCCAGCAGCTTAGCGGGGGGACGTGGGACAGATACGCAGTATTTT.

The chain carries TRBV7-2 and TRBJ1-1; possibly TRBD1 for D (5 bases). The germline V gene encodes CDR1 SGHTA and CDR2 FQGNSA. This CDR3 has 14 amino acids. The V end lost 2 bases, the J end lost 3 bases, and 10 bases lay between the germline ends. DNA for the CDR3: TGTGCCAGCAGCTTACAGGGATACCACACTGAAGCTTTCTTT. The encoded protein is CASSLQGYHTEAFF.

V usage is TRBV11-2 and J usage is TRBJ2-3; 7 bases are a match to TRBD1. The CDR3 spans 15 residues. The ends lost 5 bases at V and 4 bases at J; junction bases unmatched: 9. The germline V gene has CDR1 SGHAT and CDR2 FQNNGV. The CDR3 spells CASSARQGYADTQYF. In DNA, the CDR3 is TGTGCCAGCAGCGCAAGACAGGGATATGCAGATACGCAGTATTTT.

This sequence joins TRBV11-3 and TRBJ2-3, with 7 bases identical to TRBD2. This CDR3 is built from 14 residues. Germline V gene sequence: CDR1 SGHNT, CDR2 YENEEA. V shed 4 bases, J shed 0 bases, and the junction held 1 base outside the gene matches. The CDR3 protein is CASSSAGSTDTQYF. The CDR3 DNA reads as TGTGCCAGCAGCTCAGCGGGGAGCACAGATACGCAGTATTTT.

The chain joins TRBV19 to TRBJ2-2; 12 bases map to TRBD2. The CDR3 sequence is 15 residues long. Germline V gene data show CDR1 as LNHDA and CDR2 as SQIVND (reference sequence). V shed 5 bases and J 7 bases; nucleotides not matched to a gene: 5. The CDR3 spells CASSSSGGAIGELFF. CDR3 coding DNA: TGTGCCAGTAGTTCTAGCGGGGGGGCCATCGGGGAGCTGTTTTTT.

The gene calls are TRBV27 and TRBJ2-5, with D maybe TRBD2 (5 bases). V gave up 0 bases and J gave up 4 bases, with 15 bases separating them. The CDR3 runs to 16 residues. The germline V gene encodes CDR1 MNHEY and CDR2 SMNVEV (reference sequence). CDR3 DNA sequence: TGTGCCAGCAGTTTATCGAAGTTAGTCGGAGGAGAGACCCAGTACTTC. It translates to CASSLSKLVGGETQYF.

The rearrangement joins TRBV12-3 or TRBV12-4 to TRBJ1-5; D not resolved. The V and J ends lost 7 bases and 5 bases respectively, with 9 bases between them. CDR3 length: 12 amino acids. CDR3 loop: CASTRGDQPQHF. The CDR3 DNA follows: TGTGCCAGCACCCGGGGTGATCAGCCCCAGCATTTT.

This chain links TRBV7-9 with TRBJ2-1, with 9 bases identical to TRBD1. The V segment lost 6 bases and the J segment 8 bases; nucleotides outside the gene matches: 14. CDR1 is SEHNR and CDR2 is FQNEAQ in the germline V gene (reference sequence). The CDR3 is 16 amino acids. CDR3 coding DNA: TGTGCCAGCAGTAGCATAGGGACAGGGTTCTTGGATGAGCAGTTCTTC. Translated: CASSSIGTGFLDEQFF.

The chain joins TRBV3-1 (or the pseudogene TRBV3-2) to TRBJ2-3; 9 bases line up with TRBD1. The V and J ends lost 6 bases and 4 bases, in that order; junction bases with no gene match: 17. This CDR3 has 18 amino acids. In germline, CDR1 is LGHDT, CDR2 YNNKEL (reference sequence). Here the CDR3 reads CASSPLRQQGALSDTQYF. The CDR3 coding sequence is TGTGCCAGCAGTCCCCTACGCCAACAGGGGGCGCTTTCAGATACGCAGTATTTT.